The entry below gives a single T cell receptor beta chain sequence along with its context. This clone showed up just a few times. This receptor's antigen is unknown. No qualities accompany the bases; no much larger clone lies one base away. The source of the sample is a study of blood T cell repertoires in COVID-19 (dated by TCRdb to between 2020 and 2021). As for the study more broadly: Samples covering the acute and convalescent phases of COVID-19 were provided by collaborators in the United States, Italy and Spain. The material from the prospective study consisted of cDNA or gDNA derived from T cells, B-cell-depleted T cells, or PBMCs. The dataset comprised deeply sampled blood TCRbeta repertoires from subjects exposed to, actively infected with, or recovered from COVID-19. The repertoires were released in a freely available public database meant as a resource for research on the immune response to SARS-CoV-2. The samples were drawn from the first 160 participants of the ongoing ImmuneRACE study and from 1,254 subjects provided by 6 global collaborators. Sample metadata almost always included a de-identified subject ID, COVID-19 status, age in years and sex. Where available, HLA class I and class II types were taken from metadata supplied by the sample provider and were not determined by assay-based typing. Findings and caveats that apply to the study as a whole: The amount of clinical and demographic metadata varied by source and participant and was provided uncurated.

One collaborating source in Seattle enrolled patients during active infection and followed them longitudinally through the course of disease. The collaborating institutions used their own protocols to collect whole blood in K2EDTA tubes. For TCRbeta analysis, collaborator samples were shipped as frozen whole blood, as isolated PBMCs, or as DNA extracted from either sample type. TCRbeta CDR3 regions were amplified from genomic DNA using the immunoSEQ Assay, a bias-controlled multiplex PCR. The study's processing was this. Nucleated cell counts per sample were estimated from amplification of reference gene primers within the assay. To quantify the absolute abundance of each unique TCRbeta CDR3 rearrangement, sequence reads were collapsed and filtered. Productive Simpson clonality was computed per sample as the square root of Simpson's diversity index over productive rearrangements. TCRdb obtained this table from immuneACCESS and retained in-frame rearrangements with V and J assigned. These tables miss some clones; where compared with another copy, unresolved V genes account for less than half of the shortfall, and the remainder is unexplained. That table is the source of V, J and clone size, and D and trimming were worked out from the DNA. Present in this sample are 120,000 or so clones, nearly 90% of which were seen just once. Under 4.5% of the sample is in the top ten clones.

The CDR3 starts with the cysteine, ends with the phenylalanine, and has 15 residues. Only the CDR3 DNA stays, 45 bases, in frame from base 1. CDR1 and CDR2 (LNHNV, YYDKDF) derive from the germline V gene (reference sequence). V lost 5 bases and J lost 8 bases; the stretch between them is 16 bases long. The source of this sequence is a woman aged 60-75 years with COVID-19, enrolled during active disease. This sequence uses TRBV15 and TRBJ1-6; TRBD1 might be the D gene, on 6 matching bases. The sequenced sample was peripheral blood. For the CDR3, the sequence is CATSRKIQGDSPLHF. In nucleotides, the sequence is TGTGCCACCAGCCGGAAGATACAGGGCGATTCACCCCTCCACTTT.